This TCR beta chain was observed in a study of regulatory dendritic cells for organ transplantation. Germline lookup yields CDR1 SGHTA and CDR2 FQGNSA. J gave up 5 bases and V 5 bases, and 14 bases lay outside the gene matches. This CDR3 comprises 18 residues. This table comes from immunoSEQ multiplex PCR, and its TCRdb copy is limited to in-frame clones, with some not included. This table has approximately 29,000 clones, roughly 80% appearing once. This TCR was sampled from a human donor in good health. Sequenced sample: naive CD4+ T cells from blood. As for subset: CD45RA+ naive T cells. The genes are TRBV7-2 and TRBJ2-2, with 10 bases aligning to TRBD2. CDR3 nucleotides: TGTGCCAGCAGCCGTCATTCAGCGGGGGGGCCTCGGACCGGGGAGCTGTTTTTT. This translates into CASSRHSAGGPRTGELFF.